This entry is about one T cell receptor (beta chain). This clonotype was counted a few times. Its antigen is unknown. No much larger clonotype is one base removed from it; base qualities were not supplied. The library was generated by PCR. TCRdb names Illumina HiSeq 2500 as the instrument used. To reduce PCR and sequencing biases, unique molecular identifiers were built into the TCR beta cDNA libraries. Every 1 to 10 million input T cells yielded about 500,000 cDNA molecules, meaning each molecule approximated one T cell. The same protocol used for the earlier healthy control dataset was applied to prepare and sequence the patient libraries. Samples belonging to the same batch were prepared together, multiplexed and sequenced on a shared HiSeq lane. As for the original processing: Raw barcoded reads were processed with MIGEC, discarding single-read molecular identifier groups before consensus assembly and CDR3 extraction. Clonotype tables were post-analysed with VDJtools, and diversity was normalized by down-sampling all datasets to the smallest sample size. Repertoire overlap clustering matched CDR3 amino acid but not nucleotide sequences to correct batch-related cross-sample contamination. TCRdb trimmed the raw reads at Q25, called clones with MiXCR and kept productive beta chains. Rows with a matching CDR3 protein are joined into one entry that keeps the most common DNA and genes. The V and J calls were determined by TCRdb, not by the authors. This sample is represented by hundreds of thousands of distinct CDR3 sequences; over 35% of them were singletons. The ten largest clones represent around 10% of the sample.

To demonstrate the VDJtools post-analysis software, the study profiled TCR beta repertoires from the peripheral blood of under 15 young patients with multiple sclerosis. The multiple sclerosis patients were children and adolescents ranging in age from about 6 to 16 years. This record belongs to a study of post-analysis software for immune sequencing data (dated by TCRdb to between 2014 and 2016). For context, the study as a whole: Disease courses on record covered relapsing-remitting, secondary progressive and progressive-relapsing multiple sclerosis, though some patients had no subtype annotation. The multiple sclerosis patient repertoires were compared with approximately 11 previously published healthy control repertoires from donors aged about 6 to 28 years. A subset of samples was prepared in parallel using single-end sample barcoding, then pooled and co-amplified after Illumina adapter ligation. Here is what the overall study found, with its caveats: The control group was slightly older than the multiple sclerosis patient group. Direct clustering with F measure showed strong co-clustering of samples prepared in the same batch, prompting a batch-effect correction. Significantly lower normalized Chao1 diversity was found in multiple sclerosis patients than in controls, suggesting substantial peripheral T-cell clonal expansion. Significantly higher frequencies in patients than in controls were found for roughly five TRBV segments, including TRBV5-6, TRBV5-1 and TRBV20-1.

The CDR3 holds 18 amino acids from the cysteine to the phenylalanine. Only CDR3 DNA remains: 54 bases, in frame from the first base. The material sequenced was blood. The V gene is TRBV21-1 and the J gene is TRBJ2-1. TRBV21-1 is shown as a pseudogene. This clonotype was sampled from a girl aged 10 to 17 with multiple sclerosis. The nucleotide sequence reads TGTGCCAGCAGCAAAACACGAGGATCAACTTACCTCTACAATGAGCAGTTCTTC. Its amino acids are CASSKTRGSTYLYNEQFF.